The 27 T cell receptor beta chains below were found in one sample sequenced in a study of blood T cell repertoires in COVID-19. Measured with immunoSEQ multiplex PCR; TCRdb has only the in-frame clones, and not every one. The sample contains about 290,000 clones, approximately 88% of which appear only once. The sample taken for sequencing was PBMCs or T cells enriched from blood (not recorded which). These receptors were taken from a woman aged 35 to 49 who had recovered from COVID-19.

V gene TRBV7-9 combines with J gene TRBJ2-7; 8 bases fit TRBD2. Germline loops: CDR1 SEHNR, CDR2 FQNEAQ (reference sequence). J was trimmed by 3 bases and V by 8 bases; bases with no gene match: 6. The CDR3 totals 13 residues. The CDR3 protein is CASRPSGFYEQYF. The DNA of the CDR3 is TGTGCCAGCCGACCTAGCGGGTTCTACGAGCAGTACTTC.

This chain's CDR3 is CASSQDLSRGLNTEAFF. In nucleotides, the CDR3 is TGTGCCAGCAGCCAAGATCTATCGCGGGGACTGAACACTGAAGCTTTCTTT. The chain uses TRBV3-1 (or the pseudogene TRBV3-2) and TRBJ1-1, with D perhaps TRBD1 (5 bases). Germline CDR1 LGHDT, CDR2 YNNKEL (reference sequence). V was clipped by 0 bases and J by 0 bases, with 14 bases between them. The CDR3 is 17 amino acids.

V usage is TRBV18 and J usage is TRBJ1-1; 7 nucleotides line up with TRBD1. The germline CDR1 and CDR2 sequences are KGHSH and LQKENI. The CDR3 consists of 15 residues. The trim removed 8 bases at V and 1 base at J, leaving 10 bases unmatched. The DNA for the CDR3 is TGTGCCAGCACACTTGCCCAGGGGGGGAACACTGAAGCTTTCTTT. Translating gives CASTLAQGGNTEAFF.

V and J are TRBV29-1 and TRBJ2-2; 7 bases align to TRBD1. Trimming took 6 bases from V and 4 from J; bases not matched to a gene: 8. CDR3 length equals 14 residues. The germline V gene has CDR1 SQVTM and CDR2 ANQGSEA. For the CDR3, the DNA is TGCAGCGTCTCCCCGCCAGGGGGCACCGGGGAGCTGTTTTTT. Protein product: CSVSPPGGTGELFF.

The V call is TRBV9, the J call TRBJ2-2; a weak D match, TRBD1 (8 bases). This CDR3 comprises 15 residues. Germline-derived CDR1 and CDR2 are SGDLS and YYNGEE. Trimming cost V 4 bases and J 1 base, with 11 bases left between them. The CDR3 coding sequence is TGTGCCAGCAGCAGCGGGACAGGGAACACCGGGGAGCTGTTTTTT. As protein: CASSSGTGNTGELFF.

V gene TRBV6-5 combines with J gene TRBJ1-3, with D tentatively TRBD1 (5 bases). The CDR3 extends over 16 amino acids. Germline loops: CDR1 MNHEY, CDR2 SVGAGI. The V gene lost 0 bases and the J gene lost 0 bases, with 9 bases spanning the gap. The DNA of the CDR3 is TGTGCCAGCAGTTACTCGGGACTGTCCTCTGGAAACACCATATATTTT. Its translation: CASSYSGLSSGNTIYF.

This clone was detected only a few times. The rearrangement links TRBV6-6 to TRBJ1-1; no definite D call. The germline CDR1 and CDR2 sequences are MNHNY and SVGAGI (reference sequence). Trimming took off 0 bases at V and 3 bases at J, with 8 bases between the two ends. The CDR3 is 14 residues long. The CDR3 coding sequence is TGTGCCAGCAGTTACTCGCGTCTTGACACTGAAGCTTTCTTT. This codes for CASSYSRLDTEAFF.

This chain connects TRBV9 to TRBJ1-6, with TRBD1 identical over 9 bases. Germline assignment: CDR1 SGDLS and CDR2 YYNGEE. V lost 7 bases, J lost 10 bases, and 6 bases stayed unmatched. The CDR3 loop spans 13 amino acids. CDR3: CASATGGGSPLHF. CDR3 bases: TGTGCCAGCGCGACAGGGGGTGGGTCACCCCTCCACTTT. Filled out from reference TRBV9 and TRBJ1-6, the complete variable domain reads DSGVTQTPKHLITATGQRVTLRCSPRSGDLSVYWYQQSLDQGLQFLIQYYNGEERAKGNILERFSAQQFPDLHSELNLSSLELGDSALYFCASATGGGSPLHFGNGTRLTVT.

This clone was seen more than once but under ten times. The V gene is TRBV5-1, the J gene TRBJ2-7, with D perhaps TRBD2 (6 bases). V shed 4 bases and J shed 6 bases, with 20 bases lying between them. The CDR3 loop spans 15 amino acids. The germline V gene encodes CDR1 SGHRS and CDR2 YFSETQ. Here the CDR3 DNA reads TGCGCCAGCAGCGCTCAGGGACTTGGAATGTCCGAGCAGTACTTC. Translation: CASSAQGLGMSEQYF. The entire variable domain, with the rest obtained from reference TRBV5-1 and TRBJ2-7, is as follows: KAGVTQTPRYLIKTRGQQVTLSCSPISGHRSVSWYQQTPGQGLQFLFEYFSETQRNKGNFPGRFSGRQFSNSRSEMNVSTLELGDSALYLCASSAQGLGMSEQYFGPGTRLTVT.

A single count supports this clone. This rearrangement joins TRBV19 to TRBJ1-1, with 10 bases aligning to TRBD1. The CDR3 runs 13 residues. Germline values: CDR1 LNHDA, CDR2 SQIVND (reference sequence). Trimming at V came to 7 bases and at J to 4 bases, leaving 3 bases not matched to a gene. The CDR3 is CASIWTGGTEAFF. The CDR3 DNA reads TGTGCCAGTATTTGGACAGGGGGCACTGAAGCTTTCTTT.

This clone has just one count. The chain joins TRBV10-2 to TRBJ2-2; 11 bases match TRBD2. The CDR3 is 14 amino acids. The trim removed 7 bases at V and 6 bases at J, leaving 4 bases unmatched. Germline values: CDR1 WSHSY, CDR2 SAAADI. The CDR3 DNA reads TGCGCCAGCACTAGCGGGGGGCCCCCCGGGGAGCTGTTTTTT. The encoded protein is CASTSGGPPGELFF.

The genes are TRBV11-2 and TRBJ1-2, with a tentative D call TRBD1 (5 bases). CDR1 is SGHAT and CDR2 is FQNNGV in the germline V gene. The CDR3 has 13 amino acids. V was clipped by 3 bases and J by 12 bases, with 17 bases between them. The CDR3 nucleotides read TGTGCCAGCAGCTTCCCCCAGGGCCGAGGAAACACCTTC. This codes for CASSFPQGRGNTF.

The chain has TRBV12-3 or TRBV12-4 and TRBJ1-1, with 9 nucleotides matching TRBD1. The CDR3 totals 12 residues. V lost 5 bases and J lost 8; bases outside the gene matches: 3. As DNA, the CDR3 is TGTGCCAGCAGTCCGGGGACAGGGGAAGCTTTCTTT. It specifies CASSPGTGEAFF.

This chain uses TRBV6-5 with TRBJ1-2; 11 nucleotides match TRBD1. The CDR3 contains 15 residues. The junction had 10 bases not matched to a gene; V was cut back by 6 bases and J by 7 bases. Germline V gene sequence: CDR1 MNHEY, CDR2 SVGAGI. The CDR3 region has the DNA TGTGCCAGCAGCCGCACCGGACAGGGGGCGCGTGGCTACACCTTC. Its protein product is CASSRTGQGARGYTF.

The CDR3 DNA follows: TGTGCCAGCAGCGCCGGACCGCTAGGCACAGGGACCGAGCAGTACTTC. It yields the protein CASSAGPLGTGTEQYF. V and J are TRBV7-2 and TRBJ2-7, with D maybe TRBD1 (6 bases). The CDR3 has 16 amino acids. V was clipped by 5 bases and J by 6 bases, with 23 bases between them. The germline V gene has CDR1 SGHTA and CDR2 FQGNSA.

The chain uses TRBV5-8 and TRBJ1-1; D might be TRBD1 (5 bases). The V end lost 4 bases, the J end lost 1 base, and 5 bases lay between the germline ends. CDR1 SGHTS and CDR2 YDEGEE come from the germline V gene. The CDR3 contains 12 residues. The CDR3, as DNA: TGTGCCAGCAGCGACAGGAACACTGAAGCTTTCTTT. Residues: CASSDRNTEAFF.

This rearrangement joins TRBV30 to TRBJ2-2; 9 bases map to TRBD2. The CDR3 sequence is 16 residues long. The V gene's germline CDR1 is GTSNPN and CDR2 SVGIG (reference sequence). The junction had 4 bases not matched to a gene; V was cut back by 2 bases and J by 0 bases. Here the CDR3 reads CAWSLAGRANTGELFF. CDR3 bases: TGTGCCTGGAGTCTAGCGGGGAGAGCGAACACCGGGGAGCTGTTTTTT.

The chain joins TRBV6-5 to TRBJ1-4; a possible D gene is TRBD1 (6 bases). V lost 3 bases to trimming and J lost 8 bases, with 13 bases between them. Germline loops: CDR1 MNHEY, CDR2 SVGAGI. The CDR3 is made up of 14 amino acids. The CDR3 loop is CASSYGNREEKLFF. The DNA of the CDR3 is TGTGCCAGCAGTTATGGAAACAGGGAGGAAAAACTGTTTTTT.

The V call is TRBV7-3, the J call TRBJ2-2; TRBD1 matches 9 bases. Unmatched junction bases numbered 10, after V lost 5 bases and J lost 6 bases. The CDR3 is 16 amino acids. CDR1 is SGHTA and CDR2 is FQGTGA in the germline V gene. CDR3 sequence reads: CASSPTGGARAGELFF. The DNA for the CDR3 is TGTGCCAGCAGCCCTACAGGGGGCGCTAGGGCCGGGGAGCTGTTTTTT.

The chain combines TRBV6-5 with TRBJ2-5; D is unresolved. CDR1 is MNHEY, CDR2 SVGAGI, per germline. The CDR3 runs 13 residues. V gave up 10 bases and J gave up 2 bases, with 14 bases separating them. The CDR3 region is CATERTPQETQYF. The CDR3 DNA reads as TGTGCCACCGAGAGAACCCCTCAAGAGACCCAGTACTTC.

J is TRBJ1-2 and V is TRBV3-1 (or the pseudogene TRBV3-2), with a possible D match to TRBD1 (5 bases). There are 17 residues in the CDR3. Germline loops: CDR1 LGHDT, CDR2 YNNKEL (reference sequence). The ends were cut back, 2 bases at V and 4 bases at J, with 20 bases in the middle. CDR3 region: CASSQRGQGPKFYGYTF. The CDR3 region has the DNA TGTGCCAGCAGCCAAAGGGGCCAGGGCCCGAAGTTCTATGGCTACACCTTC.

The chain links TRBV15 to TRBJ2-7; TRBD1 agrees at 8 bases. The CDR3 loop spans 14 amino acids. V was pared by 0 bases and J by 5 bases, with 3 bases of the junction left unmatched. Germline CDR1 LNHNV, CDR2 YYDKDF (reference sequence). CDR3 loop: CATSRDQGADEQYF. The CDR3 DNA follows: TGTGCCACCAGCAGAGATCAGGGGGCCGACGAGCAGTACTTC.

J is TRBJ1-1 and V is TRBV2, with D hard to call. Germline lookup yields CDR1 SNHLY and CDR2 FYNNEI. The CDR3 sequence is 11 residues long. V lost 5 bases and J 11 bases, leaving 12 bases between the germline ends. Here the CDR3 DNA reads TGTGCCAGCAGTACCCCTGACACTGCTTTCTTT. Translation: CASSTPDTAFF.

V usage is TRBV7-2 and J usage is TRBJ1-2, with TRBD1 matching 7 bases. The CDR3 runs to 13 residues. Trimming took 5 bases from V and 7 from J; bases not matched to a gene: 7. Germline lookup yields CDR1 SGHTA and CDR2 FQGNSA. For the CDR3, the DNA is TGTGCCAGCAGCAGTAGACAGGGTGGTGGCTACACCTTC. It codes for CASSSRQGGGYTF.

The gene calls are TRBV7-2 and TRBJ1-2; D call uncertain. Germline V gene lookup returns CDR1 SGHTA and CDR2 FQGNSA. The CDR3 has 15 amino acids. V was trimmed by 5 bases and J by 7 bases, leaving 20 bases between them. CDR3 nucleotides: TGTGCCAGCAGCCCCCAAATAACTGAGGGCGGTGGCTACACCTTC. It codes for CASSPQITEGGGYTF.

This clone has more than one count but fewer than ten. The chain is built from TRBV30 and TRBJ2-7; no firm D call. This CDR3 contains 15 residues. Germline V gene sequence: CDR1 GTSNPN, CDR2 SVGIG (reference sequence). V was clipped by 5 bases and J by 2 bases, with 19 bases between them. In DNA, the CDR3 is TGTGCCTGGTCCTCGGCGGTGGTACCTACCTACGAGCAGTACTTC. Residues: CAWSSAVVPTYEQYF.

The rearrangement uses TRBV2 and TRBJ1-2, with 9 bases matching TRBD1. Germline V gives CDR1 SNHLY, CDR2 FYNNEI. The CDR3 runs to 15 residues. The J segment lost 1 base and the V segment lost 6 bases, leaving 6 bases of the junction unmatched. CDR3 in DNA: TGTGCCAGCAGGCCGGGACAGGGAGGTAACTATGGCTACACCTTC. Protein sequence: CASRPGQGGNYGYTF.